This TCR beta chain was sequenced in a study of tumor and adjacent non-tumor tissue in lung cancer (dated 2018 in TCRdb). Looking at the study overall: By cancer type, the cohort comprised eleven to twelve adenocarcinoma patients, 2 squamous cell carcinoma patients and 1 small cell lung cancer patient. TCRbeta CDR3 sequencing was performed on roughly 32 paired specimens, with one tumor sample and one normal lung sample collected per patient. Using bulk TCRbeta repertoires from roughly 14 lung cancer patients, the study set lung tumor tissue side by side with matched distant non-tumor lung tissue. The roughly 15 enrolled patients, of whom 10 were men and 5 were women, were aged about 31 to 80 years and were diagnosed with TNM stage I to III disease. In total, sequencing yielded 125,075,908 productive TCRbeta reads, which works out to an average of approximately 4 million reads per sample. Summary of the overall study and its limitations: A significantly larger cumulative share of the repertoire was made up by the top 100 clones in normal lung than in tumor tissue. TCR diversity (inverse Simpson) was significantly higher in tumor than in normal lung tissue (around 460 vs 160, P = 0.0075, Mann-Whitney U test). Because peripheral blood was not sequenced, blood TCRbeta repertoires in the lung cancer patients of the study were not examined. Significantly higher TCR diversity was found in younger patients, and higher tumor TCR diversity was associated with shorter overall and disease-free survival. Neither the sequencing platform nor unique molecular identifiers are mentioned in the methods. Only about 14 patients were in the cohort, and the authors stated that larger samples and more detailed clinical data are needed.

Receptor amplification or capture employed multiplex PCR. The instrument was an Illumina HiSeq 2500. TCRbeta libraries were built by three rounds of nested PCR using primers (Table S4), following protocols modified from ARM-PCR. Before sequencing, PCR products of 200-500 bp were cut from the gel and purified using the QIAquick gel extraction kit. Processing in the source paper ran as follows. Reads were cleaned with Trimmomatic, merged with FLASH into complete CDR3 sequences, and assigned to V(D)J germline segments with MiTCR. Clonal diversity was computed as the inverse Simpson's index with VDJtools. In-frame sequences without a premature stop codon were defined as productive reads. TCRdb applied fastp at Q25 and MiXCR to the public reads, then kept only in-frame beta chains. Entries that share a CDR3 protein sequence are merged under the most common genes and DNA. TCRdb's processing, not the authors', yielded these V and J calls. The sample table records about 98,000 distinct CDR3 sequences; less than 85% of these occur just once. The ten largest clones take up 30% of the sample.

In the case of this clonotype: Which antigen it targets is not known. The conserved phenylalanine or tryptophan is not found at the CDR3 terminus, so this likely reflects a read error.

RNA was isolated from bulk, unsorted tissue, and RNA quality was assessed with a NanoDrop ND-1000 and an Agilent 2100. Normal lung samples were distant non-tumor tissue taken more than 3 cm from the tumor edge. All donors had newly diagnosed lung cancer, had not received prior chemotherapy, and were admitted for thoracic surgery in China between August and November 2014. Patients who had received previous radiotherapy or chemotherapy, or who had another concurrent cancer, were excluded from the study. Surgical tissue pieces of about 1-2.1 cm3 were preserved in RNAlater solution and were kept at -80 degrees C until use. The CDR3 is 17 amino acids in total, end residues counted. CDR3 DNA is the only sequence kept; it has 51 bases, read in frame from the first base. V ends up 5 bases short and J 3 bases short, with an unmatched junction base count of 10. CDR1 and CDR2, per the germline V gene, are LGHNA and YNFKEQ.

This clonotype was sampled from a man aged 55 to 69 with small cell lung cancer. Sequenced input: distant non-tumor lung tissue. This chain is built from TRBV4-2 and TRBJ2-2, and 9 junction bases match TRBD2. The CDR3 sequence is CASSEGASGIHTGELFL. The base sequence is TGTGCCAGCAGCGAAGGAGCTAGCGGGATCCACACCGGGGAGCTGTTTCTT.